These 9 T cell receptor beta chains were all obtained from the same sample, sequenced in a study of shared clonotypes between healthy human individuals. Using immunoSEQ multiplex PCR, the repertoire was profiled, and TCRdb retains in-frame clones only, with some absent. This sample carries millions of clones, 80% to 95% of them seen once, and the ten largest clones take 0.39%. The source material was naive CD4+ T cells from PBMCs. Subset specified: CD45RA+ positively selected. The receptor source for this set is a man aged 18 to 30 in good health. Some clones in this sample may be carry-over from other donors' samples.

The chain joins TRBV27 to TRBJ1-4; 7 bases align to TRBD1. The germline V gene encodes CDR1 MNHEY and CDR2 SMNVEV (reference sequence). CDR3 size: 14 residues. The J segment lost 5 bases and the V segment lost 8 bases, leaving 8 bases of the junction unmatched. CDR3 region: CASHSAGGNEKLFF. Written as DNA, the CDR3 is TGTGCCAGCCATTCGGCAGGGGGAAATGAAAAACTGTTTTTT.

The chain couples TRBV5-1 to TRBJ2-6; no clear D gene. V gave up 1 base and J gave up 2 bases, with 10 bases separating them. Germline V gene sequence: CDR1 SGHRS, CDR2 YFSETQ. This CDR3 is 16 amino acids long. The CDR3 protein is CASSLLIGAGANVLTF. DNA for the CDR3: TGCGCCAGCAGCTTGTTAATTGGGGCTGGGGCCAACGTCCTGACTTTC.

The chain links TRBV27 to TRBJ1-1; D gene ambiguous. CDR1 is MNHEY, CDR2 SMNVEV, per germline (reference sequence). This CDR3 is built from 13 residues. V lost 6 bases and J 0 bases, leaving 8 bases between the germline ends. The CDR3 here is CASSISVNTEAFF. CDR3 in DNA: TGTGCCAGCAGCATTTCGGTGAACACTGAAGCTTTCTTT.

This rearrangement joins TRBV10-1 to TRBJ2-5; 7 bases align to TRBD1. With V trimmed by 6 bases and J by 4 bases, 14 bases remained unmatched. The CDR3 totals 16 residues. Germline V CDR1 and CDR2: WNHNN, SYGVQD (reference sequence). CDR3 loop: CASSDRLTGSSETQYF. CDR3 DNA sequence: TGCGCCAGCAGCGATAGACTGACAGGGTCGTCAGAGACCCAGTACTTC.

The chain combines TRBV10-3 with TRBJ2-3, with no clear D. This CDR3 contains 14 residues. Per the germline V gene, CDR1 is ENHRY and CDR2 is SYGVKD. V dropped 6 bases and J dropped 2 bases, with 12 bases sitting between them. Here the CDR3 DNA reads TGTGCCATCAGGGACGGGCCTCTCACAGATACGCAGTATTTT. Translating it yields CAIRDGPLTDTQYF.

The chain uses TRBV7-9 and TRBJ1-1; no reliable D call. V was shortened by 1 base and J by 2 bases, with 11 bases between the two germline ends. Per the germline V gene, CDR1 is SEHNR and CDR2 is FQNEAQ (reference sequence). This CDR3 comprises 15 residues. The CDR3 DNA reads as TGTGCCAGCAGCTTAGGGTCACCGCTTAACACTGAAGCTTTCTTT. Its protein is CASSLGSPLNTEAFF.

V and J are TRBV12-5 and TRBJ2-1; a weak D match, TRBD2 (7 bases). The germline gives CDR1 LGHNT, CDR2 FRNRAP. V gave up 4 bases and J gave up 2 bases, with 15 bases separating them. This CDR3 comprises 16 residues. CDR3 DNA: TGTGCTAGTGGTTCGGGGGCTAGCGGAGCCTACAATGAGCAGTTCTTC. Amino acid sequence: CASGSGASGAYNEQFF. Drawing the rest from reference TRBV12-5 and TRBJ2-1, the complete variable domain is DARVTQTPRHKVTEMGQEVTMRCQPILGHNTVFWYRQTMMQGLELLAYFRNRAPLDDSGMPKDRFSAEMPDATLATLKIQPSEPRDSAVYFCASGSGASGAYNEQFFGPGTRLTVL.

V and J are TRBV11-2 and TRBJ1-2; D may be TRBD1 (5 bases). The germline V and J ends were trimmed by 3 bases and 7 bases, with 12 bases remaining between them. The CDR3 has 13 residues. Germline V gene sequence: CDR1 SGHAT, CDR2 FQNNGV. CDR3 in DNA: TGTGCCAGCAGCTTTGGGGAGAGGGGTGGCTACACCTTC. Its translation: CASSFGERGGYTF.

V gene TRBV25-1 combines with J gene TRBJ2-2; no clear D. This CDR3 is built from 15 residues. The V gene lost 5 bases and the J gene lost 1 base, with 11 bases spanning the gap. Germline values: CDR1 MGHDK, CDR2 SYGVNS. DNA of the CDR3: TGTGCCAGCAGTCGAAGCAGCCTGAACACCGGGGAGCTGTTTTTT. This sequence encodes CASSRSSLNTGELFF.